Only one count was recorded for the clone carrying this T cell receptor (beta chain). Its target is not known. Unique molecular identifiers featured in how the TCRbeta library was prepared. TCRdb analysed the PCR reads with MiXCR anew, one entry per CDR3 protein. The sample records approximately 980,000 distinct CDR3 sequences, 25% to 30% being singletons. This sample was taken from a study of T-cell reconstitution after alpha-beta-depleted transplantation in children. General study findings and limits: By one year post-transplant, T-cell counts and diversity largely arose from T cells that were newly produced. Two months or so post-transplant, alpha-beta T cells reportedly derived from several hundred expanded graft clones. Some patients owed their high day-60 TCRbeta diversity to surviving recipient T cells and thymic progenitors.

This CDR3 contains 15 residues. In germline, CDR1 is SGHAT, CDR2 FQNNGV. V lost 0 bases and J 0 bases, leaving 8 bases between the germline ends. This sample comprised PBMCs, mostly from graft donor cells, obtained 360 days after TCRalphabeta/CD19-depleted stem cell transplant. The sequence was obtained from a boy under three years old who had a stem cell transplant for SCID, so the T cells may come from the graft donor. This chain links TRBV11-2 with TRBJ2-5; D gene ambiguous. The CDR3 nucleotides are TGTGCCAGCAGCTTAGATCCAGTGTACCAAGAGACCCAGTACTTC. Protein: CASSLDPVYQETQYF.